This T cell receptor (beta chain) came from a study of T cell repertoires and Cas9 in healthy adults. As for the study in general: Multi-effector potency, cytotoxicity and lineage were assessed in SpCas9-reactive CD4 and CD8 T cells. Study-wide results and caveats: Reportedly, SpCas9-reactive effector T cell proliferation and function were mitigated by SpCas9-reactive Tregs in vitro.

On this clone: The antigen is undetermined.

V was pared by 0 bases and J by 5 bases, with 3 bases of the junction left unmatched. Per germline, CDR1 SGHTA and CDR2 FQGNSA. The CDR3 extends over 15 amino acids. Some clones are missing from TCRdb's copy, which holds only in-frame ones; the method was immunoSEQ multiplex PCR. This table holds 20,000 to 25,000 clones, about 90% found once. V and J are TRBV7-2 and TRBJ2-5; the match to TRBD2 covers 10 bases. The TCR comes from a human donor in good health. Sequenced input: CD4+ effector T cells (CD127+, CD25-, CD137-, CD154-) from PBMCs; culture status not recorded. The CDR3 nucleotides are TGTGCCAGCAGCTTAGCTGGTAGCGGGGGGGAGACCCAGTACTTC. Translated, it gives CASSLAGSGGETQYF.